One T cell receptor beta chain is described in this entry. The sample belongs to a study of Ad26.COV2.S vaccination and SARS-CoV-2 variants. The overall study: Donor was in the COV1001 Ad26.COV2.S trial arm. Recipients of Ad26.COV2.S got it intramuscularly, once or twice 56 days apart.

This CDR3 has 12 amino acids. Trimming stripped 3 bases from V and 8 bases from J, with 10 bases between. CDR1 is SEHNR and CDR2 is FQNEAQ in the germline V gene (reference sequence). Libraries were prepared by immunoSEQ multiplex PCR; TCRdb keeps only in-frame clonotypes and omits some of them. Of roughly 350,000 clones detected, roughly 91% appear once; the ten largest clones hold roughly 4.8%. This sample's treatment: some 19 received Ad26.COV2.S at low or high dose, single or two shots; about 5 received placebo; per-sample allocation not given. The investigators took samples on day 63 after the first vaccine or placebo injection. Recruitment in Boston yielded a donor of adult age, 18-55 years. In the vaccine, an Ad26 vector expressed the SARS-CoV-2 spike of the Wuhan strain.

The chain is built from TRBV7-9 and TRBJ1-1; unclear D gene. This TCR was sampled from a person aged 18 to 65 who received the Ad26.COV2.S COVID-19 vaccine or a placebo. The sample in question was peripheral blood, obtained in a trial of Ad26.COV2.S vaccine versus placebo. The CDR3 nucleotides read TGTGCCAGCAGCTTGAACCGGGAGGAAGCTTTCTTT. Amino acid sequence: CASSLNREEAFF. The entire variable domain, with the rest obtained from reference TRBV7-9 and TRBJ1-1, is as follows: DTGVSQNPRHKITKRGQNVTFRCDPISEHNRLYWYRQTLGQGPEFLTYFQNEAQLEKSRLLSDRFSAERPKGSFSTLEIQRTEQGDSAMYLCASSLNREEAFFGQGTRLTVV.